The 11 T cell receptor beta chains reported below all come from one sample, sequenced in a study of blood T cell repertoires in COVID-19. TCRdb's table, derived via immunoSEQ multiplex PCR, lists solely in-frame clones and lacks some. The sample includes tens of thousands of clones, around 85% of them seen just once. Sequenced input: peripheral blood. The receptors come from an elderly man in a cohort sampled during active COVID-19.

This chain links TRBV11-2 with TRBJ1-1; 9 bases align to TRBD1. CDR1 and CDR2 (germline): SGHAT, FQNNGV. The V and J ends lost 3 bases and 10 bases, in that order; junction bases with no gene match: 6. This CDR3 spans 13 amino acids. CDR3 nucleotide sequence: TGTGCCAGCAGCTTTGGGACAGGGATGAGAGCTTTCTTT. Translated: CASSFGTGMRAFF.

This chain links TRBV5-1 with TRBJ1-4; no reliable D call. Germline V gene data show CDR1 as SGHRS and CDR2 as YFSETQ. V was trimmed by 5 bases and J by 3 bases, leaving 14 bases between them. CDR3 length: 15 residues. The CDR3 sequence: CASRRPEFANEKLFF. In DNA, the CDR3 is TGCGCCAGCAGAAGACCGGAGTTTGCTAATGAAAAACTGTTTTTT.

The gene calls are TRBV27 and TRBJ1-6, with 7 positions matching TRBD1. The junction had 6 bases not matched to a gene; V was cut back by 6 bases and J by 7 bases. The CDR3 sequence is 14 residues long. In germline, CDR1 is MNHEY, CDR2 SMNVEV (reference sequence). The CDR3 spells CASSRQGLNSPLHF. The CDR3 region has the DNA TGTGCCAGCAGCCGACAGGGATTAAATTCACCCCTCCACTTT.

The rearrangement uses TRBV18 and TRBJ2-3; 9 bases are shared with TRBD2. Looked up from germline, CDR1 is KGHSH and CDR2 is LQKENI. The CDR3 contains 15 residues. V was clipped by 4 bases and J by 1 base; unmatched bases: 3. The CDR3 region has the DNA TGTGCCAGCTCACGCGGGGGGGCAGGCACAGATACGCAGTATTTT. As protein: CASSRGGAGTDTQYF.

This sequence joins TRBV5-5 and TRBJ1-5; TRBD1 matches at 9 bases. Germline CDR1 and CDR2: SGHKS and YYEKEE (reference sequence). The CDR3 totals 14 residues. The junction had 3 bases not matched to a gene; V was cut back by 4 bases and J by 4 bases. The CDR3 region has the DNA TGTGCCAGCAGCCCCGGACAGGGGAATCAGCCCCAGCATTTT. It yields the protein CASSPGQGNQPQHF.

The chain links TRBV5-1 to TRBJ1-2; TRBD1 matches 7 bases. Germline CDR1 is SGHRS and CDR2 is YFSETQ. The CDR3 length is 15 residues. V lost 3 bases and J lost 4; bases outside the gene matches: 9. The CDR3 sequence is CASSSTGPSGYGYTF. The CDR3 nucleotides are TGCGCCAGCAGCTCGACAGGGCCGTCGGGCTATGGCTACACCTTC.

The chain couples TRBV5-1 to TRBJ2-7, with 9 bases fitting TRBD1. In germline, CDR1 is SGHRS, CDR2 YFSETQ. Trimming removed 0 bases from V and 6 bases from J; junction bases left unmatched: 7. The CDR3 is 15 amino acids. CDR3 residues: CASSLAGQGSSEQYF. For the CDR3, the DNA is TGCGCCAGCAGCTTGGCGGGACAGGGATCGAGCGAGCAGTACTTC.

The rearrangement links TRBV7-2 to TRBJ2-2, with D unresolved. CDR1 and CDR2 from the germline V gene are SGHTA and FQGNSA. CDR3 length: 13 residues. V gave up 5 bases and J gave up 6 bases, with 10 bases separating them. CDR3 coding DNA: TGTGCCAGCAGCCCCCGCGTGGCCGGGGAGCTGTTTTTT. Translating gives CASSPRVAGELFF.

This sequence joins TRBV15 and TRBJ1-2; 12 bases align to TRBD1. The germline V gene encodes CDR1 LNHNV and CDR2 YYDKDF (reference sequence). This CDR3 has 17 amino acids. The junction had 11 bases not matched to a gene; V was cut back by 6 bases and J by 3 bases. The CDR3 DNA follows: TGTGCCACCAGAGACAGGGACAGGGGGCGCCTAGACTATGGCTACACCTTC. Residues: CATRDRDRGRLDYGYTF. The complete variable domain, with remaining parts taken from reference TRBV15 and TRBJ1-2, reads DAMVIQNPRYQVTQFGKPVTLSCSQTLNHNVMYWYQQKSSQAPKLLFHYYDKDFNNEADTPDNFQSRRPNTSFCFLDIRSPGLGDTAMYLCATRDRDRGRLDYGYTFGSGTRLTVV.

V is TRBV4-1 and J is TRBJ1-1; no clear D. This CDR3 region has 18 residues. The V end was cut by 0 bases, the J end by 10 bases, with 27 bases between. Germline-derived CDR1 and CDR2 are MGHRA and YSYEKL. CDR3 amino acids: CASSQETTNREPVSGAFF. CDR3 nucleotides: TGCGCCAGCAGCCAAGAAACGACCAACCGGGAACCCGTGTCTGGAGCTTTCTTT.

The chain employs TRBV5-6 and TRBJ2-7; D call uncertain. CDR1 is SGHDT, CDR2 YYEEEE, per germline. Trimming cost V 1 base and J 2 bases, with 7 bases left between them. The CDR3 length is 13 residues. The CDR3 here is CASSLSATYEQYV. The DNA of the CDR3 is TGTGCCAGCAGCTTGTCTGCGACCTACGAGCAGTACGTC.